Each of the 8 T cell receptor beta chains below was sequenced from the same sample in a study of cytomegalovirus exposure and HLA in healthy donors. The PCR employed 60 Vbeta primers together with 13 Jbeta primers. TCRdb's copy holds only in-frame clones and misses some; the assay was immunoSEQ multiplex PCR. The sample includes 100,000 to 150,000 clones, over 75% of them seen just once. Source material: PBMCs. These receptors were collected from a boy younger than 18 in good health and CMV-seronegative.

The chain couples TRBV6-1 to TRBJ1-2, with D maybe TRBD1 (6 bases). CDR1 is MNHNS, CDR2 SASEGT, per germline. The CDR3 covers 14 residues. The V end lost 2 bases, the J end lost 2 bases, and 9 bases lay between the germline ends. CDR3: CASSEMGHNYGYTF. The CDR3 nucleotides read TGTGCCAGCAGTGAAATGGGACACAACTATGGCTACACCTTC.

The chain combines TRBV18 with TRBJ1-2; a possible D gene is TRBD1 (5 bases). Trimming shortened V by 3 bases and J by 0 bases, and 14 bases separated the two germline ends. The length of the CDR3 is 16 residues. Germline V gene sequence: CDR1 KGHSH, CDR2 LQKENI. The CDR3 is CASSPARDGSNYGYTF. The CDR3 bases are TGTGCCAGCTCACCGGCGCGGGACGGTTCTAACTATGGCTACACCTTC.

The chain carries TRBV7-8 and TRBJ2-7; perhaps TRBD2 as D (6 bases). Trimming took 4 bases from V and 4 from J, leaving 20 bases between them. The germline V gene encodes CDR1 SGHVS and CDR2 FQNEAQ. The CDR3 loop spans 16 amino acids. The CDR3 region is CASSYYRDPGGYEQYF. CDR3 sequence (DNA): TGTGCCAGCAGCTACTACCGGGACCCCGGAGGGTACGAGCAGTACTTC.

This chain uses TRBV5-4 with TRBJ2-7; maybe TRBD1 (6 bases). Germline V CDR1 and CDR2: SGHNT, YYREEE (reference sequence). V lost 4 bases, J lost 2 bases, and 16 bases lay in between. There are 15 residues in the CDR3. The CDR3 bases are TGTGCCAGCAGCGCCGGGACATTTAGTCCCTACGAGCAGTACTTC. Translation: CASSAGTFSPYEQYF.

This clone has just a few counts. The chain combines TRBV7-3 with TRBJ1-1; D is unresolved. Trimming pared 0 bases from V and 8 bases from J, leaving 10 bases between. Germline CDR1 reads SGHTA; CDR2 reads FQGTGA. This CDR3 spans 13 amino acids. The DNA for the CDR3 is TGTGCCAGCAGCTTAACCGGGCCGGGGGAAGCTTTCTTT. Protein sequence: CASSLTGPGEAFF.

This chain connects TRBV19 to TRBJ2-5; D possibly corresponds to TRBD1 (5 bases). The CDR3 runs to 14 residues. From germline, CDR1 is LNHDA and CDR2 SQIVND (reference sequence). V lost 3 bases and J lost 1, with 9 bases in between. CDR3 coding DNA: TGTGCCAGTAGTATGATTAGGGGCCAAGAGACCCAGTACTTC. Translating gives CASSMIRGQETQYF.

This chain links TRBV9 with TRBJ2-7, with 7 bases aligning to TRBD2. The V gene end was trimmed by 4 bases and the J gene end by 5 bases; junction bases not matched to a gene: 18. The CDR3 extends over 17 amino acids. Germline V gene sequence: CDR1 SGDLS, CDR2 YYNGEE. The CDR3 spells CASSPQTSWLGCDEQYF. For the CDR3, the DNA is TGTGCCAGCAGCCCACAGACTAGCTGGCTTGGGTGCGACGAGCAGTACTTC.

The gene calls are TRBV5-1 and TRBJ2-1; 11 bases align to TRBD2. The CDR3 spans 16 residues. Trimming removed 0 bases from V and 3 bases from J; junction bases left unmatched: 2. Germline V lookup: CDR1 SGHRS, CDR2 YFSETQ. In DNA form, the CDR3 reads TGCGCCAGCAGCTTGGTGACTAGCGGGGACTACAATGAGCAGTTCTTC. It translates to CASSLVTSGDYNEQFF.